A selection of T cell receptor beta chains follows, all from one sample in a study of T cell repertoires in cytomegalovirus infection. Their specific antigens are unknown. TCRdb itself ran the reads through MiXCR, one entry per CDR3 protein. The table includes approximately 1,000,000 distinct CDR3 sequences, roughly 30% detected once. This specimen consisted of cultured CD8+ T cells from PBMCs, obtained from culture after CMV antigen stimulation. Every receptor here comes from a human donor in good health (CMV status not recorded). Some clones in this sample may be carry-over from other donors' samples. Both conserved end residues are part of each CDR3. Each record gives: clone size, V gene, J gene, CDR3 protein. Where a row states a size, it is once, few, many or the class of an expanded clone; other rows omit it.

>.|TRBV24-1|TRBJ1-6
CALVGGNLNSPLHF
>many|TRBV6-2/TRBV6-3|TRBJ2-1
CASRRTSGGKDEQFF
>many|TRBV7-9|TRBJ2-3
CASSSGLAGATDTQYF
>.|TRBV6-2/TRBV6-3|TRBJ2-7
CASSYSITRFEGQQYF
>few|TRBV6-5|TRBJ2-1
CASSSHQLPGARVYEQFF
>.|TRBV6-1|TRBJ1-2
CASSERTGGYTF
>.|TRBV19|TRBJ1-6
CASSAYHRDRNNSPLHF
>.|TRBV10-3|TRBJ2-3
CAISESDHIDTQYF
>few|TRBV4-3|TRBJ1-4
CASSQEPPGLANEKLFF
>.|TRBV6-5|TRBJ1-1
CASISYGEAFF
>few|TRBV7-2|TRBJ1-5
CASSLISERGQPQHF
>few|TRBV11-2|TRBJ2-1
CASSLDTPGPGALDEQFF
>.|TRBV10-3|TRBJ2-2
CAISRDRGHPGELFF
>few|TRBV4-1|TRBJ1-1
CASSQAGFMNTEAFF
>many|TRBV7-2|TRBJ2-1
CASSFILAAPSNEQFF